This T cell receptor (beta chain) was sequenced during a study of T cell repertoires in cytomegalovirus infection. MiXCR was run by TCRdb on the reads, yielding one entry per CDR3 protein. The data hold roughly 860,000 distinct CDR3 sequences, with 32% observed a single time. On this clonotype itself: Its antigen is unidentified.

CDR3 length: 14 residues. V was cut by 6 bases and J by 7 bases, with 15 bases left in between. Germline-derived CDR1 and CDR2 are KGHDR and SFDVKD. The origin of this receptor is a human donor in good health (CMV status not recorded). Some clones in this sample may be carry-over from other donors' samples. The sequencing used cultured CD8+ T cells from PBMCs, collected from culture after CMV antigen stimulation. The chain carries TRBV24-1 and TRBJ1-5, with D possibly being TRBD1 (6 bases). The CDR3 DNA sequence: TGTGCCACCAGTAGTGGGGGCGAGAGACAGCCCCAGCATTTT. It encodes CATSSGGERQPQHF.